This T cell receptor beta chain stems from a study of cytomegalovirus exposure and HLA in healthy donors. Vbeta (60) and Jbeta (13) primers were used in the PCR. Assay used: immunoSEQ multiplex PCR; TCRdb lists only in-frame clones, some missing. Of over 150,000 clones in the sample, 68% were seen once. Healthy donors of bone marrow made up the group. General study points: Analyzed later, most CMV-associated TCR beta chains appeared HLA-restricted.

Turning to this clone: Its antigen is unidentified.

The CDR3 is 13 residues long. Losses at the gene ends were 4 bases for V and 3 bases for J; bases not matched to a gene: 4. Germline V gene data show CDR1 as SGHKS and CDR2 as YYEKEE (reference sequence). The chain recombines TRBV5-5 with TRBJ2-7; 7 bases agree with TRBD1. Sample: PBMCs. This clonotype was obtained from a man aged 50 or older in good health and CMV-seronegative. The CDR3 spells CASSHGTDYEQYF. In DNA, the CDR3 is TGTGCCAGCAGCCACGGGACAGACTACGAGCAGTACTTC.